These T cell receptor beta chains were read from a single sample in a study of T cells in localized non-small cell lung cancer. Profiling relied on immunoSEQ multiplex PCR, and the TCRdb table lists in-frame clones only, not all of them. Of about 18,000 clones in the sample, around 83% were seen once. The sequencing used peripheral blood, collected before any cancer treatment. The source is a female donor of 60 years or more with stage I lung adenocarcinoma. Each CDR3 is given with its conserved first and last residue. A D gene is named only where the DNA matches it firmly. Only some rows state a clone size, as once, few, many or a class for expanded clones.

CDR3 protein: CASSMLDRGTEAFF; CDR3 DNA: TGCGCCAGCAGCATGCTAGACAGGGGCACTGAAGCTTTCTTT; clone size: -; J gene: TRBJ1-1; D gene: TRBD1; V gene: TRBV5-1
CDR3 protein: CASSLDRYTEAFF; CDR3 DNA: TGTGCCAGCAGCTTAGATAGGTACACTGAAGCTTTCTTT; clone size: -; J gene: TRBJ1-1; D gene: -; V gene: TRBV11-2
CDR3 protein: CASSIAHGPYYSYEQYF; CDR3 DNA: TGTGCCAGTAGTATAGCGCACGGGCCCTATTACTCCTACGAGCAGTACTTC; clone size: once; J gene: TRBJ2-7; D gene: -; V gene: TRBV19
CDR3 protein: CASSASGYEQYF; CDR3 DNA: TGTGCCAGCAGCGCCTCAGGGTACGAGCAGTACTTC; clone size: -; J gene: TRBJ2-7; D gene: -; V gene: TRBV7-8
CDR3 protein: CASRESSRFRTSYNEQFF; CDR3 DNA: TGTGCCAGCAGGGAGAGTTCTAGATTCCGTACCTCCTACAATGAGCAGTTCTTC; clone size: -; J gene: TRBJ2-1; D gene: -; V gene: TRBV2
CDR3 protein: CASSLDLRAAFF; CDR3 DNA: TGTGCCAGCAGTCTGGACCTCAGGGCGGCTTTCTTT; clone size: once; J gene: TRBJ1-1; D gene: -; V gene: TRBV6-5
CDR3 protein: CASSLEGPNVLTF; CDR3 DNA: TGTGCCAGCAGCTTGGAGGGACCCAACGTCCTGACTTTC; clone size: -; J gene: TRBJ2-6; D gene: -; V gene: TRBV5-5
CDR3 protein: CASSLAQGRDTEAFF; CDR3 DNA: TGTGCCAGCAGCTTAGCCCAGGGAAGGGACACTGAAGCTTTCTTT; clone size: -; J gene: TRBJ1-1; D gene: -; V gene: TRBV7-9
CDR3 protein: CASSFKDRDTDTQYF; CDR3 DNA: TGTGCCAGCAGCTTTAAGGACAGGGATACAGATACGCAGTATTTT; clone size: -; J gene: TRBJ2-3; D gene: TRBD1; V gene: TRBV5-6
CDR3 protein: CASSYSRETDTQYF; CDR3 DNA: TGTGCCAGCAGTTACTCGAGGGAGACAGATACGCAGTATTTT; clone size: -; J gene: TRBJ2-3; D gene: -; V gene: TRBV6-5
CDR3 protein: CASSIEASGGAQTDTQYF; CDR3 DNA: TGTGCCAGTAGTATCGAAGCTAGCGGGGGGGCCCAGACAGATACGCAGTATTTT; clone size: -; J gene: TRBJ2-3; D gene: TRBD2; V gene: TRBV19
CDR3 protein: CASSLSPRGELFF; CDR3 DNA: TGTGCCAGCAGTCTTAGCCCACGGGGGGAGCTGTTTTTT; clone size: -; J gene: TRBJ2-2; D gene: -; V gene: TRBV7-3
CDR3 protein: CASSGQANTGELFF; CDR3 DNA: TGTGCCAGTAGCGGCCAGGCGAACACCGGGGAGCTGTTTTTT; clone size: -; J gene: TRBJ2-2; D gene: -; V gene: TRBV19
CDR3 protein: CAWSFSGTGNQPQHF; CDR3 DNA: TGTGCCTGGAGTTTTTCTGGGACAGGGAATCAGCCCCAGCATTTT; clone size: -; J gene: TRBJ1-5; D gene: TRBD1; V gene: TRBV30
CDR3 protein: CASRAGTPRGYGYTF; CDR3 DNA: TGTGCCAGCAGAGCCGGGACCCCTCGAGGATATGGCTACACCTTC; clone size: -; J gene: TRBJ1-2; D gene: -; V gene: TRBV6-1
CDR3 protein: CASSSGQGANYGYTF; CDR3 DNA: TGTGCCAGCAGTTCCGGACAGGGGGCCAACTATGGCTACACCTTC; clone size: -; J gene: TRBJ1-2; D gene: TRBD1; V gene: TRBV6-5
CDR3 protein: CASSFTGVRFGELFF; CDR3 DNA: TGTGCCAGCAGCTTTACGGGAGTGAGGTTCGGGGAGCTGTTTTTT; clone size: -; J gene: TRBJ2-2; D gene: -; V gene: TRBV7-9
CDR3 protein: CASSRARGQGDYGYTF; CDR3 DNA: TGTGCCAGTAGTAGAGCCCGGGGACAGGGAGACTATGGCTACACCTTC; clone size: -; J gene: TRBJ1-2; D gene: TRBD1; V gene: TRBV19
CDR3 protein: CASSFTTANYGYTF; CDR3 DNA: TGTGCCAGCAGCTTTACGACAGCTAACTATGGCTACACCTTC; clone size: -; J gene: TRBJ1-2; D gene: -; V gene: TRBV7-8
CDR3 protein: CATSRAGGYNEQFF; CDR3 DNA: TGTGCCACCAGCCGCGCGGGGGGTTACAATGAGCAGTTCTTC; clone size: -; J gene: TRBJ2-1; D gene: TRBD2; V gene: TRBV15
CDR3 protein: CASSAAYTDTQYF; CDR3 DNA: TGTGCCAGCAGCGCGGCTTACACAGATACGCAGTATTTT; clone size: -; J gene: TRBJ2-3; D gene: -; V gene: TRBV7-3
CDR3 protein: CAITTHETSDTDTQYF; CDR3 DNA: TGTGCCATCACCACACACGAGACTAGCGACACAGATACGCAGTATTTT; clone size: -; J gene: TRBJ2-3; D gene: TRBD2; V gene: TRBV10-3
CDR3 protein: CASSFGTYEAFF; CDR3 DNA: TGTGCCAGTAGTTTTGGGACATATGAAGCTTTCTTT; clone size: large; J gene: TRBJ1-1; D gene: -; V gene: TRBV19
CDR3 protein: CASSLDSTFSPLHF; CDR3 DNA: TGTGCCAGCAGCTTGGACAGTACATTCTCACCCCTCCACTTT; clone size: -; J gene: TRBJ1-6; D gene: -; V gene: TRBV7-3
CDR3 protein: CASSVPKAGPYGYTF; CDR3 DNA: TGTGCCAGCAGTGTACCGAAGGCTGGGCCTTATGGCTACACCTTC; clone size: -; J gene: TRBJ1-2; D gene: -; V gene: TRBV25-1
CDR3 protein: CASSLVWTQGETQYF; CDR3 DNA: TGTGCCAGCAGCTTAGTTTGGACTCAAGGCGAGACCCAGTACTTC; clone size: -; J gene: TRBJ2-5; D gene: -; V gene: TRBV7-2
CDR3 protein: CASSATDSSALYGYTF; CDR3 DNA: TGTGCCAGCAGCGCTACGGACTCATCTGCCCTCTATGGCTACACCTTC; clone size: -; J gene: TRBJ1-2; D gene: -; V gene: TRBV9
CDR3 protein: CASSPIWGDDNSPLHF; CDR3 DNA: TGCGCCAGCAGCCCCATATGGGGGGATGATAATTCACCCCTCCACTTT; clone size: -; J gene: TRBJ1-6; D gene: -; V gene: TRBV4-1
CDR3 protein: CASSLEEAKKLFF; CDR3 DNA: TGTGCCAGCAGCTTAGAGGAGGCGAAAAAACTGTTTTTT; clone size: -; J gene: TRBJ1-4; D gene: -; V gene: TRBV11-2
CDR3 protein: CASSKSGPLRADTQYF; CDR3 DNA: TGTGCCAGCAGCAAAAGCGGCCCCCTAAGGGCAGATACGCAGTATTTT; clone size: -; J gene: TRBJ2-3; D gene: -; V gene: TRBV5-6
CDR3 protein: CASSYSDGTGDGYTF; CDR3 DNA: TGTGCCAGCAGTTACTCCGATGGGACAGGGGATGGCTACACCTTC; clone size: -; J gene: TRBJ1-2; D gene: TRBD1; V gene: TRBV6-5
CDR3 protein: CASSLGRNEQFF; CDR3 DNA: TGTGCCAGCAGCTTAGGACGCAATGAGCAGTTCTTC; clone size: -; J gene: TRBJ2-1; D gene: -; V gene: TRBV7-2
CDR3 protein: CSVEDSQESYGYTF; CDR3 DNA: TGCAGCGTTGAAGACTCACAAGAGAGCTATGGCTACACCTTC; clone size: -; J gene: TRBJ1-2; D gene: -; V gene: TRBV29-1
CDR3 protein: CASSPFWATEAFF; CDR3 DNA: TGTGCCAGCAGCCCCTTTTGGGCCACTGAAGCTTTCTTT; clone size: -; J gene: TRBJ1-1; D gene: -; V gene: TRBV14
CDR3 protein: CAIWKGTTTNEKLFF; CDR3 DNA: TGTGCCATCTGGAAGGGGACTACAACTAATGAAAAACTGTTTTTT; clone size: medium-sized; J gene: TRBJ1-4; D gene: -; V gene: TRBV10-3
CDR3 protein: CASSLVQGTYEQYF; CDR3 DNA: TGTGCCAGCAGCTTAGTACAAGGGACCTACGAGCAGTACTTC; clone size: -; J gene: TRBJ2-7; D gene: -; V gene: TRBV11-2
CDR3 protein: CASSRLHDSGANVLTF; CDR3 DNA: TGTGCCAGTAGTAGGCTACATGACTCTGGGGCCAACGTCCTGACTTTC; clone size: -; J gene: TRBJ2-6; D gene: -; V gene: TRBV19
CDR3 protein: CASSRGIGELFF; CDR3 DNA: TGTGCCAGCAGCCGAGGGATCGGGGAGCTGTTTTTT; clone size: -; J gene: TRBJ2-2; D gene: -; V gene: TRBV6-5
CDR3 protein: CASSAGTDIRQAFF; CDR3 DNA: TGTGCCAGCAGCGCCGGGACAGACATACGTCAAGCTTTCTTT; clone size: once; J gene: TRBJ1-1; D gene: TRBD1; V gene: TRBV5-4
CDR3 protein: CASSRDPEGSYGELFF; CDR3 DNA: TGCGCCAGCAGCCGCGACCCTGAAGGGAGCTACGGGGAGCTGTTTTTT; clone size: -; J gene: TRBJ2-2; D gene: -; V gene: TRBV4-1
CDR3 protein: CASSYRRGPHEQYF; CDR3 DNA: TGTGCCAGCAGTTACAGGCGGGGCCCACACGAGCAGTACTTC; clone size: few; J gene: TRBJ2-7; D gene: -; V gene: TRBV6-5
CDR3 protein: CASSLANQVYTDTQYF; CDR3 DNA: TGTGCCAGCAGCTTGGCCAACCAGGTATACACAGATACGCAGTATTTT; clone size: few; J gene: TRBJ2-3; D gene: -; V gene: TRBV5-4
CDR3 protein: CAWSIGPLNTEAFF; CDR3 DNA: TGTGCCTGGAGCATAGGCCCATTGAACACTGAAGCTTTCTTT; clone size: -; J gene: TRBJ1-1; D gene: -; V gene: TRBV30
CDR3 protein: CASSIRVSSYEQYF; CDR3 DNA: TGTGCCAGTAGTATAAGAGTGAGCTCCTACGAGCAGTACTTC; clone size: -; J gene: TRBJ2-7; D gene: -; V gene: TRBV19
CDR3 protein: CASSYGAVPEKLFF; CDR3 DNA: TGTGCCAGCAGTTATGGGGCGGTCCCTGAAAAACTGTTTTTT; clone size: -; J gene: TRBJ1-4; D gene: -; V gene: TRBV6-1
CDR3 protein: CASSVEWVSAEAFF; CDR3 DNA: TGTGCCAGCAGCGTAGAGTGGGTAAGCGCTGAAGCTTTCTTT; clone size: -; J gene: TRBJ1-1; D gene: -; V gene: TRBV9
CDR3 protein: CASSESDQPQHF; CDR3 DNA: TGCGCCAGCAGTGAGTCGGATCAGCCCCAGCATTTT; clone size: -; J gene: TRBJ1-5; D gene: -; V gene: TRBV10-2